These 27 T cell receptor beta chains were all obtained from the same sample, sequenced in a study of blood T cell repertoires in COVID-19. Here immunoSEQ multiplex PCR was the method, and the copy in TCRdb shows in-frame clones only, minus some. The data contain 150,000 to 200,000 clones, approximately 83% of them singletons. The sequenced material came from peripheral blood. The receptors originated from a human donor with acute or convalescent COVID-19. The donor label of this sample is uncertain.

V gene TRBV10-3 combines with J gene TRBJ2-2; the match to TRBD2 covers 10 bases. This CDR3 comprises 18 residues. V lost 1 base and J lost 7; bases outside the gene matches: 12. Germline loops: CDR1 ENHRY, CDR2 SYGVKD. The chain's CDR3 is CAISEFSGRASDGGELFF. Here the CDR3 DNA reads TGTGCCATCAGTGAGTTCAGCGGGAGGGCCTCGGATGGCGGGGAGCTGTTTTTT.

The chain carries TRBV30 and TRBJ1-6, with 12 positions matching TRBD1. Germline V lookup: CDR1 GTSNPN, CDR2 SVGIG (reference sequence). This CDR3 spans 14 amino acids. V dropped 2 bases and J dropped 12; count of bases not matched to a gene: 5. CDR3 amino acids: CAWSTGTGGLPLHF. The CDR3 region has the DNA TGTGCCTGGAGTACCGGGACAGGGGGCCTACCCCTCCACTTT.

This clone was observed a handful of times. The chain combines TRBV28 with TRBJ1-4; TRBD1 matches 8 bases. J gave up 4 bases and V 2 bases, and 3 bases lay outside the gene matches. From germline, CDR1 is MDHEN and CDR2 SYDVKM. The CDR3 contains 15 residues. In nucleotides, the CDR3 is TGTGCCAGCAGTTTAGGGGACAGGATTAATGAAAAACTGTTTTTT. This sequence encodes CASSLGDRINEKLFF. Looking up the rest from reference TRBV28 and TRBJ1-4 gives the full variable domain: DVKVTQSSRYLVKRTGEKVFLECVQDMDHENMFWYRQDPGLGLRLIYFSYDVKMKEKGDIPEGYSVSREKKERFSLILESASTNQTSMYLCASSLGDRINEKLFFGSGTQLSVL.

The J gene is TRBJ2-2, the V gene TRBV5-4; TRBD2 matches at 13 bases. Germline values: CDR1 SGHNT, CDR2 YYREEE (reference sequence). V was clipped by 4 bases and J by 4 bases; unmatched bases: 7. The CDR3 is 17 residues long. CDR3 loop: CASSPGLAGVSTGELFF. CDR3 bases: TGTGCCAGCAGCCCAGGACTAGCGGGGGTCTCCACCGGGGAGCTGTTTTTT.

The chain carries TRBV19 and TRBJ1-1, with D perhaps matching TRBD1 (6 bases). The CDR3 is made up of 14 amino acids. Trimming pared 5 bases from V and 1 base from J, leaving 11 bases between. Germline V gene sequence: CDR1 LNHDA, CDR2 SQIVND (reference sequence). This chain's CDR3 is CASSSTRGNTEAFF. For the CDR3, the DNA is TGTGCCAGTAGTTCCACCAGGGGGAACACTGAAGCTTTCTTT.

V and J are TRBV9 and TRBJ1-6, with D perhaps matching TRBD1 (5 bases). V was trimmed by 3 bases and J by 7 bases, leaving 11 bases between them. Germline lookup yields CDR1 SGDLS and CDR2 YYNGEE. The CDR3 has 14 residues. This CDR3 reads CASSEGAGNSPLHF. CDR3 nucleotide sequence: TGTGCCAGCAGCGAAGGGGCAGGGAATTCACCCCTCCACTTT.

The J gene is TRBJ1-1, the V gene TRBV19; D may be TRBD1 (5 bases). V was trimmed by 5 bases and J by 4 bases, leaving 14 bases between them. This CDR3 is 14 amino acids long. CDR1 and CDR2 (germline): LNHDA, SQIVND (reference sequence). The CDR3 here is CASSAGLGSTEAFF. As DNA, the CDR3 is TGTGCCAGTAGTGCGGGGCTAGGTAGCACTGAAGCTTTCTTT.

J is TRBJ1-6 and V is TRBV20-1, with 9 bases matching TRBD1. The CDR3 contains 13 residues. V shed 3 bases, J shed 9 bases, and the junction held 3 bases outside the gene matches. Germline assignment: CDR1 DFQATT and CDR2 SNEGSKA (reference sequence). In nucleotides, the CDR3 is TGCAGTGCTAGTTTGGGACAGGGTTCACCCCTCCACTTT. It yields the protein CSASLGQGSPLHF.

V usage is TRBV6-5 and J usage is TRBJ1-2; D possibly corresponds to TRBD1 (5 bases). The V end was cut by 6 bases, the J end by 8 bases, with 22 bases between. The CDR3 runs to 15 residues. Germline CDR1 reads MNHEY; CDR2 reads SVGAGI. CDR3 sequence: CASSPPQGGERGYTF. The CDR3 DNA follows: TGTGCCAGCAGCCCCCCTCAGGGTGGGGAACGGGGCTACACCTTC.

The V call is TRBV10-1, the J call TRBJ2-2; 10 bases agree with TRBD2. V gave up 3 bases and J gave up 6 bases; unmatched junction bases: 4. Germline values: CDR1 WNHNN, CDR2 SYGVQD (reference sequence). The CDR3 runs 15 residues. CDR3 sequence reads: CASSDLSGGAGELFF. The CDR3 region has the DNA TGCGCCAGCAGTGATTTGAGCGGGGGGGCCGGGGAGCTGTTTTTT.

This clone was observed a handful of times. This rearrangement joins TRBV6-5 to TRBJ1-6; D uncertain. V shed 7 bases and J shed 6 bases, with 13 bases lying between them. The CDR3 is 14 residues long. CDR1 is MNHEY, CDR2 SVGAGI, per germline. The CDR3 DNA reads TGTGCCAGCACCCTTGACACTGGTAATTCACCCCTCCACTTT. Translated: CASTLDTGNSPLHF.

This chain uses TRBV5-8 with TRBJ2-2; 8 bases are a match to TRBD2. V trimming: 7 bases; J trimming: 7 bases; junction bases outside the gene matches: 12. The V gene's germline CDR1 is SGHTS and CDR2 YDEGEE. CDR3 length: 15 residues. In DNA, the CDR3 is TGTGCCAGCCCGATTCCCAGCGGGAGAATCGGGGAGCTGTTTTTT. Encoded protein: CASPIPSGRIGELFF.

The J gene is TRBJ1-2, the V gene TRBV5-6; TRBD1 aligns across 9 bases. The length of the CDR3 is 13 residues. Germline lookup yields CDR1 SGHDT and CDR2 YYEEEE. Unmatched junction bases numbered 6, after V lost 4 bases and J lost 8 bases. Here the CDR3 DNA reads TGTGCCAGCAGCCCCTCGACAGGGGGAGGCTACACCTTC. Amino acids: CASSPSTGGGYTF.

This clone was seen only a few times. The chain employs TRBV7-9 and TRBJ2-6; possible D gene TRBD1, 5 bases. The CDR3 has 17 amino acids. The V gene lost 7 bases and the J gene lost 1 base, with 17 bases spanning the gap. Germline CDR1 reads SEHNR; CDR2 reads FQNEAQ (reference sequence). The chain's CDR3 is CASTLGRVGSGANVLTF. CDR3 bases: TGTGCCAGCACTTTGGGCAGGGTCGGATCTGGGGCCAACGTCCTGACTTTC. Combining the CDR3 with reference TRBV7-9 and TRBJ2-6 gives the whole variable domain DTGVSQNPRHKITKRGQNVTFRCDPISEHNRLYWYRQTLGQGPEFLTYFQNEAQLEKSRLLSDRFSAERPKGSFSTLEIQRTEQGDSAMYLCASTLGRVGSGANVLTFGAGSRLTVL.

The rearrangement joins TRBV30 to TRBJ2-1; 8 nucleotides agree with TRBD2. J lost 7 bases, V lost 4 bases, and 9 bases had no gene match. The CDR3 runs 14 residues. CDR1 and CDR2 from the germline V gene are GTSNPN and SVGIG (reference sequence). For the CDR3, the DNA is TGTGCCTGGAATCATCCGGGACTAGAGAATGAGCAGTTCTTC. The encoded protein is CAWNHPGLENEQFF.

The chain joins TRBV12-3 or TRBV12-4 to TRBJ1-1; possible D gene TRBD1, 5 bases. V gave up 3 bases and J gave up 3 bases, with 8 bases separating them. The CDR3 contains 13 residues. DNA of the CDR3: TGTGCCAGCAGTTTCGGGGGGGACACTGAAGCTTTCTTT. It is translated as CASSFGGDTEAFF.

The genes are TRBV12-5 and TRBJ2-3; D gene ambiguous. CDR1 is LGHNT, CDR2 FRNRAP, per germline. The CDR3 spans 14 residues. Trimming cost V 11 bases and J 0 bases, with 15 bases left between them. The chain's CDR3 is CAHAGQASTDTQYF. The DNA of the CDR3 is TGTGCTCACGCCGGCCAGGCTAGCACAGATACGCAGTATTTT.

This clone appeared once. The rearrangement links TRBV19 to TRBJ1-1, with D uncertain. Germline CDR1 LNHDA, CDR2 SQIVND (reference sequence). Trimming took off 3 bases at V and 7 bases at J, with 9 bases between the two ends. This CDR3 is 12 amino acids long. Here the CDR3 reads CASSMRPIEAFF. The CDR3 DNA is TGTGCCAGTAGTATGCGCCCGATTGAAGCTTTCTTT.

This clone has only one observation. The genes are TRBV5-1 and TRBJ2-1; the match to TRBD2 covers 8 bases. The CDR3 runs to 16 residues. The germline V gene encodes CDR1 SGHRS and CDR2 YFSETQ. J lost 9 bases, V lost 1 base, and 12 bases had no gene match. The CDR3, as DNA: TGCGCCAGCAGCTTGATATCAGATTTACGGGGGGGTGAGCAGTTCTTC. The encoded protein is CASSLISDLRGGEQFF.

The V call is TRBV5-4, the J call TRBJ2-7; the match to TRBD1 covers 10 bases. J gave up 0 bases and V 4 bases, and 4 bases lay outside the gene matches. The CDR3 has 15 residues. The germline gives CDR1 SGHNT, CDR2 YYREEE (reference sequence). CDR3 region: CASSTGQGSSYEQYF. The CDR3 DNA follows: TGTGCCAGCAGCACGGGACAGGGGAGCTCCTACGAGCAGTACTTC.

The rearrangement joins TRBV2 to TRBJ2-1, with D possibly matching TRBD2 (5 bases). This CDR3 contains 15 residues. V lost 0 bases, J lost 8 bases, and 14 bases lay in between. Germline CDR1 reads SNHLY; CDR2 reads FYNNEI. CDR3 coding DNA: TGTGCCAGCAGTGAAGCGAGCGGCCTGGGCGATGAGCAGTTCTTC. It is translated as CASSEASGLGDEQFF.

The chain carries TRBV5-1 and TRBJ2-7; 9 bases map to TRBD1. The CDR3 runs 15 residues. The trim removed 0 bases at V and 3 bases at J, leaving 4 bases unmatched. Germline V gene lookup returns CDR1 SGHRS and CDR2 YFSETQ. CDR3 in amino acids: CASSLEGQGIYEQYF. As DNA, the CDR3 is TGCGCCAGCAGCTTGGAGGGACAGGGTATCTACGAGCAGTACTTC.

This clone was seen just once. Written as DNA, the CDR3 is TGTGCCAGCAGTCCCGTCGGAGGGTTCGAGCAGTTCTTC. It is translated as CASSPVGGFEQFF. The V gene is TRBV27, the J gene TRBJ2-1; TRBD2 might be the D (6 bases). Germline V gives CDR1 MNHEY, CDR2 SMNVEV (reference sequence). V was cut by 5 bases and J by 10 bases, with 15 bases left in between. The CDR3 has 13 residues.

V and J are TRBV7-2 and TRBJ2-1; 7 nucleotides match TRBD2. CDR1 and CDR2 (germline): SGHTA, FQGNSA. This CDR3 comprises 15 residues. V was pared by 3 bases and J by 4 bases, with 6 bases of the junction left unmatched. The CDR3 nucleotides are TGTGCCAGCAGCTTGACAGCGGGGACTTACAATGAGCAGTTCTTC. Protein: CASSLTAGTYNEQFF. Drawing the rest from reference TRBV7-2 and TRBJ2-1, the complete variable domain is GAGVSQSPSNKVTEKGKDVELRCDPISGHTALYWYRQSLGQGLEFLIYFQGNSAPDKSGLPSDRFSAERTGGSVSTLTIQRTQQEDSAVYLCASSLTAGTYNEQFFGPGTRLTVL.

In nucleotides, the CDR3 is TGTGCCAGCAGGCGGGGACTGCTGCACTCTGGGGCCAACGTCCTGACTTTC. This encodes CASRRGLLHSGANVLTF. The chain uses TRBV28 and TRBJ2-6; D is perhaps TRBD2 (6 bases). Per germline, CDR1 MDHEN and CDR2 SYDVKM. V was cut by 6 bases and J by 0 bases, with 15 bases left in between. This CDR3 comprises 17 residues.

V and J are TRBV3-1 (or the pseudogene TRBV3-2) and TRBJ1-6, with TRBD1 as a possible D gene (6 bases). The germline V and J ends were trimmed by 4 bases and 5 bases, with 9 bases remaining between them. The CDR3 sequence is 14 residues long. Per the germline V gene, CDR1 is LGHDT and CDR2 is YNNKEL (reference sequence). The CDR3 DNA follows: TGTGCCAGCAGCCGGACAGTTGATAATTCACCCCTCCACTTT. Protein: CASSRTVDNSPLHF.

The CDR3 loop is CASSFPGTGDYGYTF. DNA for the CDR3: TGTGCCAGCAGCTTTCCCGGGACAGGGGACTATGGCTACACCTTC. The chain has TRBV7-9 and TRBJ1-2, with 10 bases identical to TRBD1. Germline CDR1 is SEHNR and CDR2 is FQNEAQ (reference sequence). The CDR3 is 15 amino acids. With 3 bases clipped from V and 3 bases from J, the junction kept 4 bases outside the gene matches.